A selection of T cell receptor beta chains follows, all from one sample in a study of T cell responses to AZD1222 COVID-19 vaccine. Sequencing was performed with immunoSEQ multiplex PCR; in TCRdb, only in-frame clones are kept and a portion is missing. The repertoire consists of 60,000 to 70,000 clones, with 85% to 90% occurring once and the leading ten covering roughly 19%. The sample was peripheral blood, taken on day 0 of AZD1222 vaccination. These receptors were taken from an adult in good health. The CDR3 runs from the conserved cysteine through the conserved F or W. Fields, in order: D gene, clone size, J gene, V gene, CDR3 protein, CDR3 DNA. The D gene is left open where the match is weak. Some rows mark clone size as missing; the rest say once, few, many or name a class of expanded clone.

>-|-|TRBJ2-7|TRBV19
CASSSQTHSEQYF
TGTGCCAGTAGTTCCCAGACCCATTCCGAGCAGTACTTC
>-|-|TRBJ2-1|TRBV3-1/TRBV3-2
CASSSTGGGNEQFF
TGTGCCAGCAGTAGTACGGGGGGCGGGAATGAGCAGTTCTTC
>-|-|TRBJ2-7|TRBV28
CASSPPGDSRYEQYF
TGTGCCAGCAGTCCCCCCGGGGACTCGCGCTACGAGCAGTACTTC
>-|-|TRBJ2-3|TRBV9
CASSEGPGADTQYF
TGTGCCAGCAGCGAGGGTCCCGGCGCAGATACGCAGTATTTT
>TRBD1|-|TRBJ1-2|TRBV5-1
CASSLGRDRGHGYTF
TGCGCCAGCAGCTTAGGTAGGGACAGGGGGCATGGCTACACCTTC
>TRBD1|once|TRBJ2-2|TRBV5-1
CASSPQTGGTGELFF
TGCGCCAGCAGCCCACAGACAGGGGGGACCGGGGAGCTGTTTTTT
>TRBD1|-|TRBJ1-1|TRBV9
CASSATGRDTEAFF
TGTGCCAGCAGCGCGACAGGGCGGGACACTGAAGCTTTCTTT
>-|-|TRBJ1-5|TRBV12-3/TRBV12-4
CASTRGGYQPQHF
TGTGCCAGCACACGAGGGGGGTATCAGCCCCAGCATTTT
>-|once|TRBJ1-1|TRBV5-8
CASSARTEAFF
TGTGCCAGCTCAGCTCGGACTGAAGCTTTCTTT
>TRBD1|-|TRBJ1-5|TRBV6-5
CASSLTPGQHQPQHF
TGTGCCAGCAGTTTAACACCGGGACAGCATCAGCCCCAGCATTTT
>-|once|TRBJ1-1|TRBV6-5
CASSYSGEAAFF
TGTGCCAGCAGTTACTCGGGGGAGGCAGCTTTCTTT
>-|-|TRBJ2-3|TRBV7-2
CASSLDSGTDTQYF
TGTGCCAGCAGCTTAGATTCGGGGACAGATACGCAGTATTTT
>-|-|TRBJ1-3|TRBV6-5
CASRMGHGNTIYF
TGTGCCAGCAGAATGGGGCATGGAAACACCATATATTTT
>TRBD2|-|TRBJ2-1|TRBV6-2/TRBV6-3
CASSYSSGGILQQFF
TGTGCCAGCAGTTACTCTAGCGGGGGGATTCTACAGCAGTTCTTC
>-|-|TRBJ1-2|TRBV9
CASSVGSQGQGNGYTF
TGTGCCAGCAGCGTAGGAAGTCAGGGGCAGGGTAATGGCTACACCTTC
>-|-|TRBJ1-4|TRBV25-1
CASSTRGWYEKLFF
TGTGCCAGCAGCACAAGGGGGTGGTATGAAAAACTGTTTTTT
>-|-|TRBJ1-3|TRBV6-5
CASSTGGSGNTIYF
TGTGCCAGCAGCACGGGAGGCTCTGGAAACACCATATATTTT
>TRBD1|once|TRBJ1-6|TRBV6-5
CASSWDRERSPLHF
TGTGCCAGCAGTTGGGACAGGGAGAGATCACCCCTCCACTTT
>TRBD1|-|TRBJ1-5|TRBV11-2
CASSSTTGTNQPQHF
TGTGCCAGCAGCTCGACGACAGGGACCAATCAGCCCCAGCATTTT
>-|-|TRBJ1-4|TRBV14
CASSRMRTNEKLFF
TGTGCCAGCAGCCGAATGCGGACTAATGAAAAACTGTTTTTT
>-|-|TRBJ1-1|TRBV6-5
CASSTPRNTEAFF
TGTGCCAGCAGTACCCCGAGAAACACTGAAGCTTTCTTT
>TRBD2|-|TRBJ2-7|TRBV6-6
CASRDIAGGPYEQYF
TGTGCCAGCAGGGATATAGCGGGGGGGCCCTACGAGCAGTACTTC
>-|-|TRBJ2-1|TRBV19
CASSIAGIFNEQFF
TGTGCCAGTAGTATAGCGGGAATATTCAATGAGCAGTTCTTC
>-|once|TRBJ1-6|TRBV18
CASSPGQRGSNSPLHF
TGTGCCAGCTCACCCGGACAGCGGGGATCTAATTCACCCCTCCACTTT
>-|once|TRBJ1-4|TRBV14
CASSQGQGLKLFF
TGTGCCAGCAGCCAAGGGCAGGGGTTAAAACTGTTTTTT
>TRBD1|-|TRBJ1-6|TRBV10-3
CAISEQAGGGSPLHF
TGTGCCATCAGTGAGCAGGCAGGGGGGGGATCACCCCTCCACTTT
>-|-|TRBJ1-2|TRBV12-3/TRBV12-4
CASSLGDFYGYTF
TGTGCCAGCAGTTTAGGGGACTTTTATGGCTACACCTTC
>-|-|TRBJ1-1|TRBV29-1
CSAFPTAEAFF
TGCAGCGCTTTCCCAACAGCTGAAGCTTTCTTT
>TRBD1|-|TRBJ1-4|TRBV19
CASRSDRDARGEKLFF
TGTGCCAGTAGAAGCGATCGGGACGCCAGGGGGGAAAAACTGTTTTTT
>-|-|TRBJ1-1|TRBV6-5
CASSQPTEHTEAFF
TGTGCCAGCAGTCAACCGACAGAGCACACTGAAGCTTTCTTT
>-|-|TRBJ1-2|TRBV5-6
CASSLGGGYTF
TGTGCCAGCAGCTTGGGGGGTGGCTACACCTTC
>-|-|TRBJ1-4|TRBV4-2
CASSQERFPGLGLFF
TGTGCCAGCAGCCAAGAAAGATTTCCGGGACTCGGACTGTTTTTT
>-|-|TRBJ1-3|TRBV10-1
CARGNTIYF
TGCGCCAGGGGAAACACCATATATTTT
>-|-|TRBJ1-2|TRBV30
CAWTNSYGYTF
TGTGCCTGGACTAACAGCTATGGCTACACCTTC
>-|-|TRBJ2-5|TRBV2
CASSSGYETQYF
TGTGCCAGCAGTAGTGGGTACGAGACCCAGTACTTC
>-|-|TRBJ1-1|TRBV6-5
CASSRGSRLEAFF
TGTGCCAGCAGTAGGGGTAGTCGACTTGAAGCTTTCTTT
>-|-|TRBJ2-1|TRBV7-3
CASSPIVQGEQFF
TGTGCCAGCAGCCCAATAGTCCAGGGTGAGCAGTTCTTC
>-|-|TRBJ1-3|TRBV5-1
CASSLAGAGGNTIYF
TGCGCCAGCAGCTTGGCAGGGGCTGGTGGAAACACCATATATTTT
>TRBD1|once|TRBJ2-2|TRBV12-3/TRBV12-4
CASSYRGAGELFF
TGTGCCAGCAGCTACAGGGGGGCCGGGGAGCTGTTTTTT
>TRBD1|-|TRBJ1-2|TRBV6-5
CASSYQDRANYGYTF
TGTGCCAGCAGTTATCAGGACAGGGCTAACTATGGCTACACCTTC
>TRBD1|once|TRBJ1-6|TRBV6-5
CASSYGGQGRSPLHF
TGTGCCAGCAGTTACGGGGGACAGGGTCGGTCACCCCTCCACTTT
>-|-|TRBJ2-3|TRBV5-4
CASSSPTLQDTQYF
TGTGCCAGCAGCTCCCCCACGTTGCAAGATACGCAGTATTTT
>-|-|TRBJ1-2|TRBV6-4
CASSLQPGTDNYGYTF
TGTGCCAGCAGTTTACAACCCGGGACCGACAACTATGGCTACACCTTC
>-|-|TRBJ1-2|TRBV6-5
CASSSSRGYTF
TGTGCCAGCAGCTCTAGTAGGGGCTACACCTTC
>TRBD1|once|TRBJ1-2|TRBV12-3/TRBV12-4
CASSRDRLYGYTF
TGTGCCAGCAGCCGGGACAGACTCTATGGCTACACCTTC
>TRBD1|-|TRBJ2-3|TRBV6-5
CATEGTGGTDTQYF
TGTGCCACCGAAGGGACAGGGGGCACAGATACGCAGTATTTT
>-|-|TRBJ1-1|TRBV6-1
CASSDGWGNTDTEAFF
TGTGCCAGCAGTGATGGTTGGGGGAATACGGACACTGAAGCTTTCTTT
>TRBD1|-|TRBJ2-3|TRBV11-3
CASSPGQGTDTQYF
TGTGCCAGCAGCCCCGGACAGGGGACAGATACGCAGTATTTT
>-|-|TRBJ1-5|TRBV12-3/TRBV12-4
CASSFREEQPQHF
TGTGCCAGCAGTTTTCGGGAGGAACAGCCCCAGCATTTT
>TRBD1|once|TRBJ1-6|TRBV5-6
CASSLGPGQGVSLNSPLHF
TGTGCCAGCAGCTTAGGGCCGGGACAGGGGGTCAGTCTCAATTCACCCCTCCACTTT
>TRBD2|medium-sized|TRBJ2-7|TRBV18
CASSLGSGGRSSYEQYF
TGTGCCAGCTCTCTTGGTAGCGGGGGGCGAAGCTCCTACGAGCAGTACTTC
>TRBD1|-|TRBJ1-4|TRBV11-3
CASSHSTGQKLFF
TGTGCCAGCAGCCATTCGACAGGGCAAAAACTGTTTTTT
>-|-|TRBJ1-1|TRBV2
CASKFMGMNTEAFF
TGTGCCAGCAAGTTTATGGGGATGAACACTGAAGCTTTCTTT
>TRBD2|-|TRBJ2-2|TRBV5-8
CASSLSLRGVTGELFF
TGTGCCAGCAGCCTGTCTTTGCGGGGGGTCACCGGGGAGCTGTTTTTT
>-|-|TRBJ2-7|TRBV5-1
CASSLRPPYEQYF
TGCGCCAGCAGCTTAAGACCGCCGTACGAGCAGTACTTC
>TRBD1|-|TRBJ1-2|TRBV3-1/TRBV3-2
CASSHQGVTGYTF
TGTGCCAGCAGCCACCAGGGGGTTACGGGCTACACCTTC